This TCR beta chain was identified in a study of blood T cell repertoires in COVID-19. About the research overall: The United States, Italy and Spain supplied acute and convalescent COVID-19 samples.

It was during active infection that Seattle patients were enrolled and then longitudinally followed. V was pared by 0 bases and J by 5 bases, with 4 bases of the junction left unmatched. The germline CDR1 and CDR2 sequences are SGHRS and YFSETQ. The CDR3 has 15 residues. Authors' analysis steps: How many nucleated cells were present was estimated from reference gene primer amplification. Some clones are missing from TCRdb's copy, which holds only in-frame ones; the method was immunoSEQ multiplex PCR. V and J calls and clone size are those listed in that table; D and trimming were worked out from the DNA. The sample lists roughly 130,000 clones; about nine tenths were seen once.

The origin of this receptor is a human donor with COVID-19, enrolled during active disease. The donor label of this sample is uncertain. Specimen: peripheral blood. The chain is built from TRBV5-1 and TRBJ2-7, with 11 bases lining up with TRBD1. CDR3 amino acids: CASSLARTGGDEQYF. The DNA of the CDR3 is TGCGCCAGCAGCTTGGCCCGGACAGGGGGCGACGAGCAGTACTTC.